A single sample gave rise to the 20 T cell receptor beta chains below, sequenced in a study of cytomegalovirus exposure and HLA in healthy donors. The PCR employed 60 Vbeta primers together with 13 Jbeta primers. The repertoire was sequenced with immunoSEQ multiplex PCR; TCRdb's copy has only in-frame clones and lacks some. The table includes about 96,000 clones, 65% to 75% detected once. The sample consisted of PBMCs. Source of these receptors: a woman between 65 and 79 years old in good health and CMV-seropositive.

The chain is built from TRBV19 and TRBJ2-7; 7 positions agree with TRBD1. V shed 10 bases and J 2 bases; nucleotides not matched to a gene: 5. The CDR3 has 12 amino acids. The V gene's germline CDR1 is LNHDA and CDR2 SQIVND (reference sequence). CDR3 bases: TGTGCCAAAACAGGGGAACCCTACGAGCAGTACTTC. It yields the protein CAKTGEPYEQYF.

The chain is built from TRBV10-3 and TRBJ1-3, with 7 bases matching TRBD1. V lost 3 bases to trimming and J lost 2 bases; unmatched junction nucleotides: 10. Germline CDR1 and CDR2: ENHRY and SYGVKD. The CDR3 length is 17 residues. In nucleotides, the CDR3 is TGTGCCATCAGTGAAACGGGACAGACCGATCCTGGAAACACCATATATTTT. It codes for CAISETGQTDPGNTIYF.

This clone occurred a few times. The CDR3 loop is CASSLVGTSAAYEQYF. CDR3 DNA: TGTGCCAGCAGCTTAGTAGGGACTAGCGCAGCCTACGAGCAGTACTTC. V and J are TRBV11-2 and TRBJ2-7, with 10 bases that match TRBD2. V lost 1 base and J lost 2; bases outside the gene matches: 5. Germline V gene lookup returns CDR1 SGHAT and CDR2 FQNNGV. CDR3 length: 16 residues.

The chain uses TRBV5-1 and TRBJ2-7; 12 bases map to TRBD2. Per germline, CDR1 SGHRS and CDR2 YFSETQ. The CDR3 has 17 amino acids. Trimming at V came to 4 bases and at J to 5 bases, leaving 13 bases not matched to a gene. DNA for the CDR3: TGCGCCAGCAGCGAAGCCCCGACTAGCGGGAGTAGGAACGAGCAGTACTTC. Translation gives CASSEAPTSGSRNEQYF.

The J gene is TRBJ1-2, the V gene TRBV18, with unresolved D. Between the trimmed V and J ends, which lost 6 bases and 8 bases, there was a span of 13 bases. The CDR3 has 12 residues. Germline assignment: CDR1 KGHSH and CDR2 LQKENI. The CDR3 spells CASSPRVEGYTF. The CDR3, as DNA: TGTGCCAGCTCCCCGAGGGTGGAAGGCTACACCTTC.

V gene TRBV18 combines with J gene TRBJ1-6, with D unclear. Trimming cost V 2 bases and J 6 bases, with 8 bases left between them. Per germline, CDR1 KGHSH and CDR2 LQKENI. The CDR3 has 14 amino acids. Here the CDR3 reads CASSPAKTNSPLHF. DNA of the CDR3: TGTGCCAGCTCACCAGCTAAAACTAATTCACCCCTCCACTTT.

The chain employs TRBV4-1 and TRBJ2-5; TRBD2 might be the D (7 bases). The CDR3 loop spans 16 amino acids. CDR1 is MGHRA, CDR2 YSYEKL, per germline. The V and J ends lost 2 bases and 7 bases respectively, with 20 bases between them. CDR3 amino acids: CASSQPRDTTGGTQYF. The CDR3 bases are TGCGCCAGCAGCCAACCCCGGGACACCACGGGGGGGACCCAGTACTTC.

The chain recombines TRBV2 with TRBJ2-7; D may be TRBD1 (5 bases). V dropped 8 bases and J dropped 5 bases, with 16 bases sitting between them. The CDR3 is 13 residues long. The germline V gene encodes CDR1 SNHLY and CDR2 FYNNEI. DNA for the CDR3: TGTGCCAGCTTAGGGGTGTTTTCGAACGAGCAGTACTTC. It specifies CASLGVFSNEQYF.

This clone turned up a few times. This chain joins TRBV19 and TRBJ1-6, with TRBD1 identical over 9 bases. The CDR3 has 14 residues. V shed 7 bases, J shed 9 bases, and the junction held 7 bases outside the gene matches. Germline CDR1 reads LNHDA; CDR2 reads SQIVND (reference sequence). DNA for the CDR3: TGTGCCAGTACCTTCGGACAGGGGACTTCACCCCTCCACTTT. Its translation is CASTFGQGTSPLHF.

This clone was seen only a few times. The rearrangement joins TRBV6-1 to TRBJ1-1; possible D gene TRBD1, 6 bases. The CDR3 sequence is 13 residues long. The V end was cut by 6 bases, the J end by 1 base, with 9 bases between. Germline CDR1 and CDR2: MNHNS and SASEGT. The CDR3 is CASSGQSNTEAFF. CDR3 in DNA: TGTGCCAGCAGCGGACAGTCGAACACTGAAGCTTTCTTT.

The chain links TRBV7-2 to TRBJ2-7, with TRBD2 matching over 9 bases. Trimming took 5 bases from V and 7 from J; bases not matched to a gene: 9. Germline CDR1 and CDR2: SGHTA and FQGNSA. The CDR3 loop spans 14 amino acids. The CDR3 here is CASSLLAGPLEQYF. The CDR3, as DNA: TGTGCCAGCAGCCTACTAGCGGGCCCCTTGGAGCAGTACTTC.

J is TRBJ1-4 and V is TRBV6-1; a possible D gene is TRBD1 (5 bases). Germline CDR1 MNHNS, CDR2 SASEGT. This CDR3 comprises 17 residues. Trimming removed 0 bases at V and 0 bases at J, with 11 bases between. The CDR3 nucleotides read TGTGCCAGCAGTGAAGCGGGGAGGGGATCAACTAATGAAAAACTGTTTTTT. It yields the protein CASSEAGRGSTNEKLFF.

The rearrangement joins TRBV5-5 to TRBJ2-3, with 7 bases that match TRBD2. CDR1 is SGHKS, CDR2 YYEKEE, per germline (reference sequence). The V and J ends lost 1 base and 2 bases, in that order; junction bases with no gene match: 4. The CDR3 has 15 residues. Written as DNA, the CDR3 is TGTGCCAGCAGCTTGCGGCTAGCGGACACAGATACGCAGTATTTT. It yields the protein CASSLRLADTDTQYF.

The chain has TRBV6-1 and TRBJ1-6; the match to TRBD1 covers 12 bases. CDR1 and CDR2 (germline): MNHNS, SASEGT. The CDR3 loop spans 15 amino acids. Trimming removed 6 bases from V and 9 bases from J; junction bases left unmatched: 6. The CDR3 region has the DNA TGTGCCAGCAGGACGGGACAGGGGGCTCTTTCACCCCTCCACTTT. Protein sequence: CASRTGQGALSPLHF.

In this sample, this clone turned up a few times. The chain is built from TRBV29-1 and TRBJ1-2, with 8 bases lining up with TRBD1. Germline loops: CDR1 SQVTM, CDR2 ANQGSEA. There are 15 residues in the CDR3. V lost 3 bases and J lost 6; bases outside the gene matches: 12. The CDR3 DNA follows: TGCAGCGTTGACAGGCAGGGGGCCACGTCTAATGGCTACACCTTC. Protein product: CSVDRQGATSNGYTF.

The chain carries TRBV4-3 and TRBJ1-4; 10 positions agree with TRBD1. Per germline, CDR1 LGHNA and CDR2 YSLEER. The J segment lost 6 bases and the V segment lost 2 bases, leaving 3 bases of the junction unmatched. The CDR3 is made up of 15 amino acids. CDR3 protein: CASSQPGTGDEKLFF. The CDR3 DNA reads TGCGCCAGCAGCCAACCCGGGACAGGGGATGAAAAACTGTTTTTT.

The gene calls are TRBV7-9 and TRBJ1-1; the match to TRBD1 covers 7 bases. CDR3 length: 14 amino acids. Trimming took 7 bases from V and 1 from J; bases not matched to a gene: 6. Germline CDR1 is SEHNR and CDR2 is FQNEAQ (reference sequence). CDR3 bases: TGTGCCAGCACCCTTGGACAGGCGAACACTGAAGCTTTCTTT. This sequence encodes CASTLGQANTEAFF.

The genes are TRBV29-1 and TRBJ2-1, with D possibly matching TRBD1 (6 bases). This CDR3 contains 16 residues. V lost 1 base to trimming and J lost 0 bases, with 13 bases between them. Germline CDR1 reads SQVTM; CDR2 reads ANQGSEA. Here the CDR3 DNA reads TGCAGCGTTGAAGGGGGGCTAGCAAGCTCCTACAATGAGCAGTTCTTC. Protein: CSVEGGLASSYNEQFF.

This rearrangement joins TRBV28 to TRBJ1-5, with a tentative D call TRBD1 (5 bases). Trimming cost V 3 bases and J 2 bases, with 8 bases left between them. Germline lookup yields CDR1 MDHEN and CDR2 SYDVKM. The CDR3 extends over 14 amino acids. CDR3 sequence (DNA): TGTGCCAGCAGTTTGGTAGGGGGCAATCAGCCCCAGCATTTT. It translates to CASSLVGGNQPQHF.

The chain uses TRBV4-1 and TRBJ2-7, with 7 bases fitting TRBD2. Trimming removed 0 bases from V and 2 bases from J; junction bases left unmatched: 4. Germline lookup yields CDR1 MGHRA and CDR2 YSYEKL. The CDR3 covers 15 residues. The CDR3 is CASSQDLAATYEQYF. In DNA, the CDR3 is TGCGCCAGCAGCCAAGATCTAGCGGCGACCTACGAGCAGTACTTC.